These T cell receptor beta chains were read from a single sample in a study of OX40 agonist ivuxolimab in advanced cancers. Generated by immunoSEQ multiplex PCR, the TCRdb table keeps only in-frame clones and is missing some. The profile shows just under 85,000 clones, 84% of them singletons. Sequencing used CD4+ or CD8+ T cells sorted from blood, obtained in a trial of the OX40 agonist ivuxolimab. The receptors shown here come from an adult with an advanced solid tumor such as melanoma, head and neck, liver or kidney cancer. The CDR3 runs from the conserved cysteine through the conserved F or W. The order of the fields is J gene, D gene, V gene, clone size, CDR3 DNA, CDR3 protein. D genes are given only for firm matches. Size tells how often a clone was seen (once, few, many) or the class of an expanded clone, and some rows leave it out.

J gene: TRBJ2-2; D gene: -; V gene: TRBV11-2; clone size: -; CDR3 DNA: TGTGCCAGCACCCGACAGTATACCACCGGGGAGCTGTTTTTT; CDR3 protein: CASTRQYTTGELFF
J gene: TRBJ2-2; D gene: TRBD1; V gene: TRBV18; clone size: -; CDR3 DNA: TGTGCCAGCTCACCGCGGGGACAGGGTGCTGTCACCGGGGAGCTGTTTTTT; CDR3 protein: CASSPRGQGAVTGELFF
J gene: TRBJ1-2; D gene: -; V gene: TRBV7-9; clone size: -; CDR3 DNA: TGTGCCAGCAGCGTCGGACAGCACTATGGCTACACCTTC; CDR3 protein: CASSVGQHYGYTF
J gene: TRBJ1-4; D gene: -; V gene: TRBV25-1; clone size: -; CDR3 DNA: TGTGCCAGCAAAAGGGGTAATGAAAAACTGTTTTTT; CDR3 protein: CASKRGNEKLFF
J gene: TRBJ1-5; D gene: TRBD1; V gene: TRBV5-1; clone size: once; CDR3 DNA: TGCGCCAGCAGCCTGACCGGGACAGATCAGCCCCAGCATTTT; CDR3 protein: CASSLTGTDQPQHF
J gene: TRBJ1-3; D gene: -; V gene: TRBV30; clone size: -; CDR3 DNA: TGTGCCCGAGCTTTTTTCAACACCATATATTTT; CDR3 protein: CARAFFNTIYF
J gene: TRBJ2-5; D gene: -; V gene: TRBV18; clone size: -; CDR3 DNA: TGTGCCAGCTCACCACCGGGGTTTTGGGAAGAGACCCAGTACTTC; CDR3 protein: CASSPPGFWEETQYF
J gene: TRBJ1-1; D gene: -; V gene: TRBV5-1; clone size: -; CDR3 DNA: TGCGCCAGCAGTCAGGGGAGGGTTGGTGAAGCTTTCTTT; CDR3 protein: CASSQGRVGEAFF
J gene: TRBJ1-4; D gene: -; V gene: TRBV5-4; clone size: -; CDR3 DNA: TGTGCCAGCAGCTTGGGGGACACTCTCCGAGCAACTAATGAAAAACTGTTTTTT; CDR3 protein: CASSLGDTLRATNEKLFF
J gene: TRBJ2-1; D gene: -; V gene: TRBV4-1; clone size: -; CDR3 DNA: TGCGCCAGCAGCCAAAACAATGAGCAGTTCTTC; CDR3 protein: CASSQNNEQFF
J gene: TRBJ1-1; D gene: -; V gene: TRBV7-9; clone size: once; CDR3 DNA: TGTGCCAGCAGCTCGGGGGGGACAACCTCCAACGAAGCTTTCTTT; CDR3 protein: CASSSGGTTSNEAFF
J gene: TRBJ1-2; D gene: -; V gene: TRBV6-6; clone size: few; CDR3 DNA: TGTGCCAGCAGTTACTCGGGGGAGACTTATGGCTACACCTTC; CDR3 protein: CASSYSGETYGYTF
J gene: TRBJ1-3; D gene: -; V gene: TRBV19; clone size: -; CDR3 DNA: TGTGCCAGTACCCACCAGGGGAATGGAAACACCATATATTTT; CDR3 protein: CASTHQGNGNTIYF
J gene: TRBJ1-1; D gene: -; V gene: TRBV19; clone size: -; CDR3 DNA: TGTGCCAGTAGTTTGCAGAACACTGAAGCTTTCTTT; CDR3 protein: CASSLQNTEAFF
J gene: TRBJ2-3; D gene: -; V gene: TRBV2; clone size: once; CDR3 DNA: TGTGCCAGTACCCGGGACCATGTCTCAGATACGCAGTATTTT; CDR3 protein: CASTRDHVSDTQYF
J gene: TRBJ1-1; D gene: -; V gene: TRBV27; clone size: -; CDR3 DNA: TGTGCCAGCAGTTTAAACACAGGGATGAACACTGAAGCTTTCTTT; CDR3 protein: CASSLNTGMNTEAFF
J gene: TRBJ1-4; D gene: -; V gene: TRBV9; clone size: -; CDR3 DNA: TGTGCCAGCAGCGTAGCTGGGGGCATGAGTGAAAAACTGTTTTTT; CDR3 protein: CASSVAGGMSEKLFF
J gene: TRBJ1-6; D gene: -; V gene: TRBV7-9; clone size: -; CDR3 DNA: TGTGCCAGCAGGCAAACAGGACTCGGCTATAATTCACCCCTCCACTTT; CDR3 protein: CASRQTGLGYNSPLHF